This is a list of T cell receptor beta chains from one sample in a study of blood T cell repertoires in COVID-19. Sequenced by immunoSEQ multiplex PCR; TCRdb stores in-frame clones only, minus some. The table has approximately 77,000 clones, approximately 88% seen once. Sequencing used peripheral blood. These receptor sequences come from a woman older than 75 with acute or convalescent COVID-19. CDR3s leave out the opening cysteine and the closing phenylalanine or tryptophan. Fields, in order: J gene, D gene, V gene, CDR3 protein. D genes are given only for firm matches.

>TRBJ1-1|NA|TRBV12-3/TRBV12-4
ASSLIGDFQAF
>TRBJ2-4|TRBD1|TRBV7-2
ASSPGQGKNIQY
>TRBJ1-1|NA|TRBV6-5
ASRATVGVNTEAF
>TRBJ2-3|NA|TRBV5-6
ASSSSSTDTQY
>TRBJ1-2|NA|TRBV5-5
ASSLIGRAQGSGYT
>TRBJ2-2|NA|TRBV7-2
ASSVSLVSGELF
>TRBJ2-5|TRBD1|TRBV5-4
ASSIRTGGEETQY
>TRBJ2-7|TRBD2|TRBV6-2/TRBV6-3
ASSYSSSGRAGEQY
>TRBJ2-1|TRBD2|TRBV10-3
AISESGGGQGEQF
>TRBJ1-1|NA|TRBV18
ASSPREGLNTEAF
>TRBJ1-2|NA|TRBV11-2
ASSQGRGYT
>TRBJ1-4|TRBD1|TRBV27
ASSLLGTGRATNEKLF
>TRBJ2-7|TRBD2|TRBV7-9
ASSPRTSGRANEQY
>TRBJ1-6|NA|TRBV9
ASSERGSNSPLH
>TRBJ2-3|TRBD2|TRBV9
ASSVVAGVTDTQY
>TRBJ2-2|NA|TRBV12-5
ASGYGWGELF
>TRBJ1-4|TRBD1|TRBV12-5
ASGPLPGQGSNEKLF
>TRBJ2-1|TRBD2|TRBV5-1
ASSFGAGWTYNEQF
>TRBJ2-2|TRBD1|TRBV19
ASSIVWTGGASTGELF
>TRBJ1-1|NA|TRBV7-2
ASSLVGDTEAF
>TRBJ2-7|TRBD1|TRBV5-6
ASGFGQARGSYEQY
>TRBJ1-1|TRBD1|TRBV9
ASSDTTGGNTEAF
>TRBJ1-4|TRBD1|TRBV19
ASRTGGAGNEKLF
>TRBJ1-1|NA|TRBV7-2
ASSSRGGGNTEAF
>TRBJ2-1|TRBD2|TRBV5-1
ASSFLAGAYNEQF
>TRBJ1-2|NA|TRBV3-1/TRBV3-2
ASNQAGRGNYGYT
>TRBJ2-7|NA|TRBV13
ASSLAQDSDYEQY
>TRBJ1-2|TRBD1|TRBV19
ASSNTGGDGYT
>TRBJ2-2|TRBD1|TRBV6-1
ASSALRTGTRSGELF
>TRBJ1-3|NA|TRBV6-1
ASSESTGNTIY
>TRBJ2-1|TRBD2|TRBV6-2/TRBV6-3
ASSSGGSSYNEQF
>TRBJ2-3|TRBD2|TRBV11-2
ASSVAGSTDTQY